This is a list of T cell receptor beta chains from one sample in a study of a mutant IDH1 vaccine in newly diagnosed glioma. Libraries were prepared by immunoSEQ multiplex PCR; TCRdb keeps only in-frame clonotypes and omits some of them. The sample has around 88,000 clones, roughly 75% seen once. Specimen: PBMCs, collected from a glioma patient treated with radiotherapy, temozolomide or both. These receptors originate from a man aged 35 to 55 with glioma. The CDR3 runs from the conserved cysteine through the conserved F or W. A D gene is named only where the DNA matches it firmly. Not every row has a clone size; where given, it reads once, few, many or a size class.

J gene,clone size,V gene,D gene,CDR3 length,CDR3 protein,CDR3 DNA
TRBJ1-5,-,TRBV2,-,13,CASRGVDNQPQHF,TGTGCCAGCAGAGGGGTCGACAATCAGCCCCAGCATTTT
TRBJ2-7,-,TRBV19,TRBD1,15,CASSLKGTGPYEQYF,TGTGCCAGTAGCCTAAAAGGGACAGGGCCCTACGAGCAGTACTTC
TRBJ2-1,-,TRBV5-1,TRBD2,15,CASSETSGGYNEQFF,TGCGCCAGCAGCGAAACTAGCGGGGGGTACAATGAGCAGTTCTTC
TRBJ2-6,-,TRBV5-4,TRBD2,19,CASSLAGLAGESGANVLTF,TGTGCCAGCAGCTTGGCCGGACTAGCGGGAGAATCTGGGGCCAACGTCCTGACTTTC
TRBJ1-4,-,TRBV5-1,-,16,CASSFRYQGTNEKLFF,TGCGCCAGCAGCTTTCGATATCAGGGGACTAATGAAAAACTGTTTTTT
TRBJ2-7,-,TRBV30,TRBD2,14,CAWSPGGKVYEQYF,TGTGCCTGGAGTCCCGGGGGGAAGGTCTACGAGCAGTACTTC
TRBJ1-5,once,TRBV6-5,-,12,CASRAANQPQHF,TGTGCCAGCAGGGCAGCGAATCAGCCCCAGCATTTT
TRBJ1-2,-,TRBV9,-,18,CASSVDEVPSNTNYGYTF,TGTGCCAGCAGCGTAGATGAGGTACCCTCAAACACTAACTATGGCTACACCTTC
TRBJ1-5,-,TRBV19,-,15,CASSIGIHSNQPQHF,TGTGCCAGTAGTATCGGGATCCATAGCAATCAGCCCCAGCATTTT
TRBJ1-3,-,TRBV7-4,-,17,CASSLARNYRSGNTIYF,TGTGCCAGCAGCTTAGCCCGCAATTACCGCTCTGGAAACACCATATATTTT
TRBJ2-7,few,TRBV5-4,TRBD1,13,CASSARQGGEQYF,TGTGCCAGCAGCGCACGACAGGGTGGCGAGCAGTACTTC